This T cell receptor (beta chain) originates from a study of control samples from healthy donors and cancer patients. The V and J ends lost 3 bases and 5 bases respectively, with 5 bases between them. Per germline, CDR1 SGHAT and CDR2 FQNNGV. The CDR3 extends over 11 amino acids. Sequencing was performed with immunoSEQ multiplex PCR; in TCRdb, only in-frame clones are kept and a portion is missing. The profile covers about 410,000 clones, with 80% to 95% appearing a single time and approximately 6.3% taken by the ten largest. The origin of this receptor is a middle-aged man with head and neck cancer. The rearrangement joins TRBV11-2 to TRBJ2-7; D uncertain. The specimen sequenced was PBMCs. The CDR3 here is CASSLVHEQYF. In DNA, the CDR3 is TGTGCCAGCAGCTTGGTCCACGAGCAGTACTTC.